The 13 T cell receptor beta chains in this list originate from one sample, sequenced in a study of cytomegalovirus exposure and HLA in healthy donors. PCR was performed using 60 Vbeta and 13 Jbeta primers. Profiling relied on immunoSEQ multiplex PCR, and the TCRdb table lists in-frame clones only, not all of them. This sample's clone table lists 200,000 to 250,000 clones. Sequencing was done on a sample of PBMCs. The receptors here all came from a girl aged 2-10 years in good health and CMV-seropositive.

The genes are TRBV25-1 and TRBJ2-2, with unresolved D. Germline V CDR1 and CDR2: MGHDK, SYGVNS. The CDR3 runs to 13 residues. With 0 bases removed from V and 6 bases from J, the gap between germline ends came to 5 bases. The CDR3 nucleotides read TGTGCCAGCAGTGAATACGAGGCCGGGGAGCTGTTTTTT. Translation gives CASSEYEAGELFF.

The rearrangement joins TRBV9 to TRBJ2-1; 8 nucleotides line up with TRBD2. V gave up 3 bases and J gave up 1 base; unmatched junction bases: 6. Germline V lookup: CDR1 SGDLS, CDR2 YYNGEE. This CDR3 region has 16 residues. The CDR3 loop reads CASSGGAGGSYNEQFF. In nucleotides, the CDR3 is TGTGCCAGCAGCGGGGGGGCGGGAGGATCCTACAATGAGCAGTTCTTC.

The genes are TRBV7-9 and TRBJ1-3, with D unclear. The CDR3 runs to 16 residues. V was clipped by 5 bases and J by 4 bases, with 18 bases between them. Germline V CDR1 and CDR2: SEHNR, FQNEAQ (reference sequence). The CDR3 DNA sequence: TGTGCCAGCAGCCCCCGGGGATTCGGGCAAGGAAACACCATATATTTT. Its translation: CASSPRGFGQGNTIYF.

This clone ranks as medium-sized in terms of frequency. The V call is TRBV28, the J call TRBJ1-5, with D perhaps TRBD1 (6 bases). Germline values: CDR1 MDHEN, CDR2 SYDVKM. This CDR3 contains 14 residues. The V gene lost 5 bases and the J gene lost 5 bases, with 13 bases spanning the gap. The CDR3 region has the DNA TGTGCCAGCAGTCACAGGGAGTTGGATCAGCCCCAGCATTTT. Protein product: CASSHRELDQPQHF. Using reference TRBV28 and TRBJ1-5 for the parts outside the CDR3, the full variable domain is DVKVTQSSRYLVKRTGEKVFLECVQDMDHENMFWYRQDPGLGLRLIYFSYDVKMKEKGDIPEGYSVSREKKERFSLILESASTNQTSMYLCASSHRELDQPQHFGDGTRLSIL.

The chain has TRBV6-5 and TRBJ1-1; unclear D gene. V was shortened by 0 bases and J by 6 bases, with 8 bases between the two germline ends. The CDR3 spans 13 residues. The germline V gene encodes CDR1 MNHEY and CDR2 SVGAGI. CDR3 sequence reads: CASSYSSLAEAFF. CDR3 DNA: TGTGCCAGCAGTTACTCGAGTCTGGCTGAAGCTTTCTTT.

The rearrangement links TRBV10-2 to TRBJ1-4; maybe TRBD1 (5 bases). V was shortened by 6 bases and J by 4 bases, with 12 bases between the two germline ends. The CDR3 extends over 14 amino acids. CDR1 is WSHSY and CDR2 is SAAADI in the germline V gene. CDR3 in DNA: TGCGCCAGCAGGGAGGGGCACCTTAATGAAAAACTGTTTTTT. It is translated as CASREGHLNEKLFF.

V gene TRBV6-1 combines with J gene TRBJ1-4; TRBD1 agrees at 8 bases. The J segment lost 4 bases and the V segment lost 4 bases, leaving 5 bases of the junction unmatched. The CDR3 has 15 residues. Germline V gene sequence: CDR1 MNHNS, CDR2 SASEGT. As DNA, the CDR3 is TGTGCCAGCAGTGTTAACAGGGGGGTTAATGAAAAACTGTTTTTT. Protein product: CASSVNRGVNEKLFF.

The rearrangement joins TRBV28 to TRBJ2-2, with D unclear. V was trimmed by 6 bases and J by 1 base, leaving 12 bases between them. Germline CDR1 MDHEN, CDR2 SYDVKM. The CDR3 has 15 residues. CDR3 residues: CASSLGAWNTGELFF. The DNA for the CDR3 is TGTGCCAGCAGCCTAGGAGCGTGGAACACCGGGGAGCTGTTTTTT.

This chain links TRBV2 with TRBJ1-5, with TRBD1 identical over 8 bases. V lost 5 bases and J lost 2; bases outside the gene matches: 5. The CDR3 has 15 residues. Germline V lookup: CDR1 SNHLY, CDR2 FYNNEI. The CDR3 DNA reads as TGTGCCAGCAGTCGGACAGGGCAAGGCAATCAGCCCCAGCATTTT. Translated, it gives CASSRTGQGNQPQHF. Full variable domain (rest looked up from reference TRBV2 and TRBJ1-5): EPEVTQTPSHQVTQMGQEVILRCVPISNHLYFYWYRQILGQKVEFLVSFYNNEISEKSEIFDDQFSVERPDGSNFTLKIRSTKLEDSAMYFCASSRTGQGNQPQHFGDGTRLSIL.

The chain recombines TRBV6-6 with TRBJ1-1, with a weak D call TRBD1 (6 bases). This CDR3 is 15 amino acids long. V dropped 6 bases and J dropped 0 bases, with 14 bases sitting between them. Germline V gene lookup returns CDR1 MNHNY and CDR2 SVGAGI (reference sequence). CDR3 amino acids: CASRDWTELNTEAFF. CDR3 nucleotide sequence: TGTGCCAGCAGGGACTGGACAGAGCTGAACACTGAAGCTTTCTTT.

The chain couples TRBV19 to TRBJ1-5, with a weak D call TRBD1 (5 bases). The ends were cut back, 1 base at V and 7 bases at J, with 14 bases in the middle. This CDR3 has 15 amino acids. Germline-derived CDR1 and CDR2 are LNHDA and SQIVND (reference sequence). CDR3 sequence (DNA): TGTGCCAGTAGTATAGTAACGGGGGAAGAACAGCCCCAGCATTTT. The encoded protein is CASSIVTGEEQPQHF.

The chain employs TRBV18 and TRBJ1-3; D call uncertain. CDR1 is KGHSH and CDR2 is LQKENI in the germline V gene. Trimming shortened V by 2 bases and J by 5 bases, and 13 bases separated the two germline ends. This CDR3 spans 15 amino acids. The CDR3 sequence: CASSPNPDYRNTIYF. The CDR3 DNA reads TGTGCCAGCTCACCAAACCCTGACTATCGAAACACCATATATTTT.

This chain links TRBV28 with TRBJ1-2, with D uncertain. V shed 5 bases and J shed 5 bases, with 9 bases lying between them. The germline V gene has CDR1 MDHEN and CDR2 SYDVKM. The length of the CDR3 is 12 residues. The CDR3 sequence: CASSRSGYGYTF. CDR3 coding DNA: TGTGCCAGCAGTCGCTCGGGGTATGGCTACACCTTC.